One T cell receptor (beta chain) is described in this entry. This may be a read error, as it is one base from a much larger clone. The CDR3 totals 15 residues. Germline V gene lookup returns CDR1 DFQATT and CDR2 SNEGSKA (reference sequence). This record comes from a study of glioma-infiltrating T cells. Using RNA template, CDR3s of TCR alpha and beta were amplified with iRepertoire arm-PCR. TCRdb re-called the multiplex PCR reads with MiXCR, one entry per CDR3 protein. Of a few hundred thousand distinct CDR3 sequences detected, around 38% appear once; the ten largest clones hold around 12%. This TCR derives from a human donor with low-grade glioma or glioblastoma, undergoing nonglioma brain surgery, or in good health (not recorded which). The chain employs TRBV20-1 and TRBJ2-3; D might be TRBD2 (5 bases). The source material was glioma tissue, nonneoplastic brain tissue, or PBMCs (not recorded which). CDR3 residues: CSASPSGKGPDTKYF. The DNA of the CDR3 is TGCAGTGCTAGCCCCTCCGGGAAGGGCCCAGATACGAAGTATTTT.